The 26 T cell receptor beta chains presented below share a single source sample, sequenced in a study of identifying expanded T cells in peripheral blood (dated 2019 in TCRdb). Receptor amplification or capture employed the immunoSEQ multiplex PCR assay. TCRdb provides this immuneACCESS table in a form limited to in-frame rearrangements. Some clones are lacking; in checked studies, under half of them reflect an unresolved V gene, and why the rest are absent is not known. Across this sample there are about 130,000 clones, with approximately 86% seen only once. Together, the top ten hold 7.5% to 9% of the sample. The sequenced sample was blood. The receptors were sampled from a person aged 18-70 years in good health.

The V gene is TRBV19, the J gene TRBJ2-1; D call uncertain. Germline CDR1 is LNHDA and CDR2 is SQIVND (reference sequence). CDR3 length: 15 amino acids. Trimming removed 1 base from V and 0 bases from J, with 7 bases in between. CDR3 DNA: TGTGCCAGTAGTATAGTCAGGAGCTCCTACAATGAGCAGTTCTTC. This sequence encodes CASSIVRSSYNEQFF. Variable domain in full (rest from reference TRBV19 and TRBJ2-1): DGGITQSPKYLFRKEGQNVTLSCEQNLNHDAMYWYRQDPGQGLRLIYYSQIVNDFQKGDIAEGYSVSREKKESFPLTVTSAQKNPTAFYLCASSIVRSSYNEQFFGPGTRLTVL.

The J gene is TRBJ2-1, the V gene TRBV5-1; D remains ambiguous. The V end lost 5 bases, the J end lost 0 bases, and 15 bases lay between the germline ends. Germline V gives CDR1 SGHRS, CDR2 YFSETQ. The CDR3 is 16 residues long. The CDR3 region is CASSLGWGSSYNEQFF. The CDR3 nucleotides read TGCGCCAGCAGTCTGGGTTGGGGAAGCTCCTACAATGAGCAGTTCTTC.

The V and J genes are TRBV11-2 and TRBJ1-1, with a tentative D call TRBD1 (5 bases). Germline assignment: CDR1 SGHAT and CDR2 FQNNGV. The CDR3 is 15 amino acids. Trimming took off 2 bases at V and 8 bases at J, with 18 bases between the two ends. The chain's CDR3 is CASSLSLGQGPEAFF. For the CDR3, the DNA is TGTGCCAGCAGCTTATCTTTAGGCCAGGGACCCGAAGCTTTCTTT.

The chain couples TRBV5-1 to TRBJ1-1; tentative D call: TRBD1 (5 bases). In germline, CDR1 is SGHRS, CDR2 YFSETQ. The CDR3 consists of 14 residues. Trimming took 4 bases from V and 4 from J, leaving 14 bases between them. The CDR3 DNA reads TGCGCCAGCAGCCCTGACAGTTTACGCACTGAAGCTTTCTTT. Amino acids: CASSPDSLRTEAFF.

The chain has TRBV7-9 and TRBJ2-7; possible D gene TRBD1, 5 bases. CDR1 and CDR2 from the germline V gene are SEHNR and FQNEAQ (reference sequence). V shed 5 bases and J shed 7 bases, with 30 bases lying between them. The length of the CDR3 is 18 residues. The CDR3 here is CASSLQGAAGPFLREQYF. CDR3 coding DNA: TGTGCCAGCAGCCTACAAGGGGCCGCCGGACCCTTCCTAAGGGAGCAGTACTTC.

This chain connects TRBV29-1 to TRBJ2-3, with D maybe TRBD1 (5 bases). The CDR3 extends over 12 amino acids. V lost 7 bases and J 4 bases, leaving 12 bases between the germline ends. The germline gives CDR1 SQVTM, CDR2 ANQGSEA. This CDR3 reads CSASPRADTQYF. Written as DNA, the CDR3 is TGCAGCGCGAGCCCCAGGGCAGATACGCAGTATTTT.

The chain uses TRBV9 and TRBJ1-2, with TRBD1 as a possible D gene (6 bases). The CDR3 is 15 amino acids. V lost 2 bases, J lost 6 bases, and 17 bases lay in between. CDR1 is SGDLS, CDR2 YYNGEE, per germline. CDR3 residues: CASSVGGLESDGYTF. CDR3 nucleotide sequence: TGTGCCAGCAGCGTGGGGGGGCTAGAGTCGGATGGCTACACCTTC.

This clone appeared a few times. The gene calls are TRBV4-1 and TRBJ1-2; TRBD1 aligns across 7 bases. CDR3 size: 15 residues. Germline lookup yields CDR1 MGHRA and CDR2 YSYEKL. V shed 0 bases, J shed 2 bases, and the junction held 3 bases outside the gene matches. This CDR3 is CASSQDWDSNYGYTF. CDR3 bases: TGCGCCAGCAGCCAAGACTGGGACAGCAACTATGGCTACACCTTC.

A word on this clone: The junction departs from the called germline gene at one end, perhaps through a read error. The V gene is TRBV19, the J gene TRBJ2-7; 8 nucleotides match TRBD2. Germline loops: CDR1 LNHDA, CDR2 SQIVND (reference sequence). CDR3 length: 17 amino acids. The CDR3 here is CASSRLTAGAFSYKQYF. Written as DNA, the CDR3 is TGTGCCAGTAGCCGATTAACAGCGGGAGCCTTCTCCTACAAGCAGTACTTC.

V gene TRBV6-5 combines with J gene TRBJ2-5, with D uncertain. Deletions cut 3 bases from V and 4 bases from J, with 9 bases between. This CDR3 contains 13 residues. Germline V gene lookup returns CDR1 MNHEY and CDR2 SVGAGI. CDR3 region: CASSYGIIETQYF. The DNA of the CDR3 is TGTGCCAGCAGTTATGGGATCATAGAGACCCAGTACTTC.

CDR3 DNA: TGTGCCAGCAGCTTAGTGACAGACAGCAATCAGCCCCAGCATTTT. Translating it yields CASSLVTDSNQPQHF. V usage is TRBV7-2 and J usage is TRBJ1-5, with TRBD1 as a possible D gene (5 bases). CDR1 is SGHTA, CDR2 FQGNSA, per germline. The CDR3 has 15 residues. Trimming shortened V by 1 base and J by 1 base, and 8 bases separated the two germline ends.

The chain combines TRBV5-1 with TRBJ1-6; possibly TRBD1 for D (6 bases). Germline lookup yields CDR1 SGHRS and CDR2 YFSETQ. V was shortened by 0 bases and J by 10 bases, with 14 bases between the two germline ends. CDR3 size: 15 residues. CDR3 loop: CASSLDRVGRSPLHF. The CDR3 DNA is TGCGCCAGCAGCTTGGACAGGGTTGGGAGATCACCCCTCCACTTT.

The genes are TRBV6-1 and TRBJ2-1, with a weak D call TRBD1 (6 bases). Trimming cost V 6 bases and J 6 bases, with 18 bases left between them. CDR1 is MNHNS, CDR2 SASEGT, per germline. This CDR3 contains 15 residues. The CDR3 DNA reads TGTGCCAGCAGCCCTTGGGGTGGACAGTCCAATGAGCAGTTCTTC. This translates into CASSPWGGQSNEQFF.

This clone was found a few times. The V and J genes are TRBV10-3 and TRBJ2-7; 14 nucleotides agree with TRBD2. Trimming removed 6 bases from V and 6 bases from J; junction bases left unmatched: 7. The V gene's germline CDR1 is ENHRY and CDR2 SYGVKD. The CDR3 consists of 15 residues. CDR3 residues: CAIRTGLAGVSEQYF. DNA for the CDR3: TGTGCCATCAGAACGGGACTAGCGGGAGTAAGCGAGCAGTACTTC.

The genes are TRBV28 and TRBJ1-4; D gene unclear. The CDR3 totals 15 residues. CDR1 is MDHEN and CDR2 is SYDVKM in the germline V gene. The germline V and J ends were trimmed by 4 bases and 10 bases, with 19 bases remaining between them. CDR3 amino acids: CASSSPGRAGGKLFF. The CDR3 DNA is TGTGCCAGCAGTTCCCCCGGACGGGCGGGTGGAAAACTGTTTTTT.

To note about this clone: The sample contains more than one DNA sequence encoding this CDR3. The chain has TRBV30 and TRBJ2-2, with D perhaps assigned TRBD1 or TRBD2 (5 bases each). V lost 1 base and J 2 bases, leaving 11 bases between the germline ends. This CDR3 contains 15 residues. Germline CDR1 reads GTSNPN; CDR2 reads SVGIG (reference sequence). The CDR3: CAWSALGANTGELFF. DNA for the CDR3: TGTGCCTGGAGTGCCCTCGGGGCTAACACCGGGGAGCTGTTTTTT.

The V and J genes are TRBV11-3 and TRBJ2-7; D is unresolved. This CDR3 has 14 residues. CDR1 SGHNT and CDR2 YENEEA come from the germline V gene. V was trimmed by 5 bases and J by 5 bases, leaving 16 bases between them. The CDR3 spells CASSPSRSLNEQYF. DNA for the CDR3: TGTGCCAGCAGCCCAAGTAGGTCCCTCAACGAGCAGTACTTC.

This rearrangement joins TRBV18 to TRBJ2-1, with D maybe TRBD2 (6 bases). The germline V gene has CDR1 KGHSH and CDR2 LQKENI. The CDR3 is 17 amino acids. Between the trimmed V and J ends, which lost 5 bases and 0 bases, there was a span of 17 bases. This chain's CDR3 is CASSSTTGTGSYNEQFF. The CDR3 region has the DNA TGTGCCAGCTCATCTACTACCGGGACTGGCTCCTACAATGAGCAGTTCTTC.

This clone was counted once. The chain combines TRBV14 with TRBJ2-5; D possibly corresponds to TRBD2 (6 bases). The CDR3 consists of 16 residues. Germline V CDR1 and CDR2: SGHDN, FVKESK. V lost 1 base to trimming and J lost 4 bases, with 16 bases between them. CDR3: CASSQGIRRELETQYF. CDR3 bases: TGTGCCAGCAGCCAAGGGATACGACGGGAGTTAGAGACCCAGTACTTC.

The chain links TRBV29-1 to TRBJ1-2; no reliable D call. V lost 7 bases and J 4 bases, leaving 19 bases between the germline ends. The CDR3 has 14 residues. Germline CDR1 and CDR2: SQVTM and ANQGSEA. Here the CDR3 reads CSDHQAPVSYGYTF. The CDR3 coding sequence is TGCAGCGATCATCAGGCCCCCGTCAGCTATGGCTACACCTTC.

The chain carries TRBV28 and TRBJ2-7, with D possibly TRBD2 on 5 matching bases. The germline CDR1 and CDR2 sequences are MDHEN and SYDVKM. V dropped 5 bases and J dropped 1 base, with 9 bases sitting between them. The CDR3 contains 13 residues. CDR3 nucleotides: TGTGCCAGCAGTCTCGGACTTTCCTACGAGCAGTACTTC. This encodes CASSLGLSYEQYF.

The chain is built from TRBV2 and TRBJ2-1, with D tentatively TRBD2 (6 bases). Trimming left V 11 bases short and J 3 bases short, with 8 bases between. Germline V gene sequence: CDR1 SNHLY, CDR2 FYNNEI. This CDR3 has 11 amino acids. CDR3 residues: CAGGIYNEQFF. In DNA, the CDR3 is TGTGCCGGCGGGATCTACAATGAGCAGTTCTTC.

The chain uses TRBV5-4 and TRBJ2-6, with 8 bases matching TRBD1. Germline assignment: CDR1 SGHNT and CDR2 YYREEE (reference sequence). With 4 bases clipped from V and 2 bases from J, the junction kept 11 bases outside the gene matches. This CDR3 spans 18 amino acids. CDR3 amino acids: CASSAFGQGDPGANVLTF. The CDR3 DNA is TGTGCCAGCAGCGCATTTGGACAGGGAGACCCTGGGGCCAACGTCCTGACTTTC.

The V gene is TRBV4-3, the J gene TRBJ2-1; 8 bases map to TRBD2. V shed 3 bases and J 11 bases; nucleotides not matched to a gene: 15. CDR1 and CDR2 from the germline V gene are LGHNA and YSLEER. The CDR3 totals 16 residues. CDR3 in amino acids: CASSHYGGPAGVKQFF. DNA for the CDR3: TGCGCCAGCAGCCATTACGGCGGTCCAGCGGGGGTAAAGCAGTTCTTC.

The chain has TRBV7-7 and TRBJ2-7; D may be TRBD2 (5 bases). Per germline, CDR1 SSHAT and CDR2 FNYEAQ (reference sequence). This CDR3 has 14 amino acids. V lost 0 bases to trimming and J lost 3 bases, with 9 bases between them. In nucleotides, the CDR3 is TGTGCCAGCAGCTTAGCAACCGGGAACTACGAGCAGTACTTC. Translating it yields CASSLATGNYEQYF.

V usage is TRBV5-6 and J usage is TRBJ2-1; 7 bases align to TRBD2. Germline V gene lookup returns CDR1 SGHDT and CDR2 YYEEEE. The CDR3 totals 17 residues. V lost 2 bases to trimming and J lost 7 bases; unmatched junction nucleotides: 15. CDR3 in DNA: TGTGCCAGCAGCTTAAGTCTCGGGGAGGGACTAAGTAATGAGCAGTTCTTC. It translates to CASSLSLGEGLSNEQFF.